This record looks at one T cell receptor beta chain sequence and its context. No antigen is known for it. These data belong to a study of T cell responses to AZD1222 COVID-19 vaccine. Study conclusions and caveats: Per reports, nearly half of all spike-specific TCRs target regions that are unmutated in variants. Clonal diversity may have been underestimated, and the donors were mostly white British, with more females than males.

Profiled with immunoSEQ multiplex PCR; TCRdb holds only in-frame clones, not every one. Of approximately 120,000 clones listed, over 75% were seen once; the top ten hold over 5%. This CDR3 is built from 13 residues. V lost 1 base and J lost 1, with 5 bases in between. The germline gives CDR1 SGHNT, CDR2 YYREEE (reference sequence). The sequences come from peripheral blood, collected 28 days after the second AZD1222 dose. This TCR was sampled from an adult who received the AZD1222 COVID-19 vaccine. The chain uses TRBV5-4 and TRBJ1-1; D is undetermined. As DNA, the CDR3 is TGTGCCAGCAGCTTGTGGACGAACACTGAAGCTTTCTTT. Amino acids: CASSLWTNTEAFF. Full variable domain (rest looked up from reference TRBV5-4 and TRBJ1-1): ETGVTQSPTHLIKTRGQQVTLRCSSQSGHNTVSWYQQALGQGPQFIFQYYREEENGRGNFPPRFSGLQFPNYSSELNVNALELDDSALYLCASSLWTNTEAFFGQGTRLTVV.